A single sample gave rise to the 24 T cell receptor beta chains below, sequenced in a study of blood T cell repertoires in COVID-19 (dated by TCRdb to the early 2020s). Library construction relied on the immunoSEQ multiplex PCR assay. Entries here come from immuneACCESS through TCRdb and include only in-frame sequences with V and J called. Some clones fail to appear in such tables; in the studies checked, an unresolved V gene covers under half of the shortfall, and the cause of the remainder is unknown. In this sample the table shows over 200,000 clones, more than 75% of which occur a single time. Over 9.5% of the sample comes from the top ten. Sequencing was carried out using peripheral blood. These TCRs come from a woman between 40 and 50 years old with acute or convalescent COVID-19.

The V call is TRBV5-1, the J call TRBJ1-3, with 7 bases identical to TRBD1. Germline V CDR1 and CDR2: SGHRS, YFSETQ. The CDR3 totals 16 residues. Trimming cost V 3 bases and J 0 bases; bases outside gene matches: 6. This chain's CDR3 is CASSYGTAYSGNTIYF. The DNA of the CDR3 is TGCGCCAGCAGCTATGGGACAGCTTACTCTGGAAACACCATATATTTT.

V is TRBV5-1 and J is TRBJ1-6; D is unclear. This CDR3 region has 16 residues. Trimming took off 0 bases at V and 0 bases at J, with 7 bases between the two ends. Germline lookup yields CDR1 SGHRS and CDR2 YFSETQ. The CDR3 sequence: CASSLGASSYNSPLHF. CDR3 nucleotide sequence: TGCGCCAGCAGCTTGGGGGCGAGCTCCTATAATTCACCCCTCCACTTT. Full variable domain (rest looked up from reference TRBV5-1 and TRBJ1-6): KAGVTQTPRYLIKTRGQQVTLSCSPISGHRSVSWYQQTPGQGLQFLFEYFSETQRNKGNFPGRFSGRQFSNSRSEMNVSTLELGDSALYLCASSLGASSYNSPLHFGNGTRLTVT.

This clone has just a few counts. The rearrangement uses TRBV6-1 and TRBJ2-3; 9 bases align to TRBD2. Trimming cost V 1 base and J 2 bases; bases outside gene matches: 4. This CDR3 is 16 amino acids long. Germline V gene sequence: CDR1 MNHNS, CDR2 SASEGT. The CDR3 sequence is CASSEGGGGATDTQYF. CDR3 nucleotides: TGTGCCAGCAGTGAAGGTGGCGGGGGGGCCACAGATACGCAGTATTTT.

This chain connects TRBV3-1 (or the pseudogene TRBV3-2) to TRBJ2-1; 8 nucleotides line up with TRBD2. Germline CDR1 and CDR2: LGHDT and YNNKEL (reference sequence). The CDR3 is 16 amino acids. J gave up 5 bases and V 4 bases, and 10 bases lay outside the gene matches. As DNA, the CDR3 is TGTGCCAGCAGCCTTTTACGGGGGGGGTTAGACAATGAGCAGTTCTTC. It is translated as CASSLLRGGLDNEQFF.

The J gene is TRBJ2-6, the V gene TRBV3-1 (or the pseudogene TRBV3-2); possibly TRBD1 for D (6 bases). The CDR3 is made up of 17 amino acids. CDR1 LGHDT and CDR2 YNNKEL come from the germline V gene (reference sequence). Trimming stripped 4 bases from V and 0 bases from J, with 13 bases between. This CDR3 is CASSRPTGLSGANVLTF. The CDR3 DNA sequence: TGTGCCAGCAGCCGTCCTACAGGGCTCTCTGGGGCCAACGTCCTGACTTTC.

CDR3 nucleotide sequence: TGTGCCAGCAGTCCCGTACCTACAGGGAGATATGGCTACACCTTC. Translation gives CASSPVPTGRYGYTF. J is TRBJ1-2 and V is TRBV27, with D maybe TRBD1 (6 bases). CDR1 is MNHEY, CDR2 SMNVEV, per germline (reference sequence). The CDR3 sequence is 15 residues long. V was clipped by 5 bases and J by 5 bases, with 18 bases between them.

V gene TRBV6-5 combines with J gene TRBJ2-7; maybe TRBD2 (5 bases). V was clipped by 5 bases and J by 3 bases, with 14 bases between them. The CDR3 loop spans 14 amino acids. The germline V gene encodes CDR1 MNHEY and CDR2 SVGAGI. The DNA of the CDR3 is TGTGCCAGCAGTCCCCGGTCAGGAGGCTACGAGCAGTACTTC. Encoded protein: CASSPRSGGYEQYF.

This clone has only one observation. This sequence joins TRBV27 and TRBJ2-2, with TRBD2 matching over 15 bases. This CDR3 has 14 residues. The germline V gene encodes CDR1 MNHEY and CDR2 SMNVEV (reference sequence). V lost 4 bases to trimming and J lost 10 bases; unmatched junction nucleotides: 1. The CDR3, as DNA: TGTGCCAGCAGTTGGACTAGCGGGAGGGCGGAGCTGTTTTTT. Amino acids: CASSWTSGRAELFF.

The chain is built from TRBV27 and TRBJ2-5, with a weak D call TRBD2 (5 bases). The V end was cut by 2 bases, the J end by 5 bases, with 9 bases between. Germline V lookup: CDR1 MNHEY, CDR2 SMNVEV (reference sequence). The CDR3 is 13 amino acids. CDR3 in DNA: TGTGCCAGCAGTTTACGGGGATCGGAGACCCAGTACTTC. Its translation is CASSLRGSETQYF.

CDR3 sequence reads: CSVVGTGREQYF. Here the CDR3 DNA reads TGCAGCGTTGTCGGGACAGGGCGCGAGCAGTACTTC. The rearrangement joins TRBV29-1 to TRBJ2-7, with 9 bases fitting TRBD1. The CDR3 sequence is 12 residues long. Germline trimming cut 4 bases from V and 6 bases from J; bases unmatched to any gene: 4. CDR1 and CDR2 from the germline V gene are SQVTM and ANQGSEA.

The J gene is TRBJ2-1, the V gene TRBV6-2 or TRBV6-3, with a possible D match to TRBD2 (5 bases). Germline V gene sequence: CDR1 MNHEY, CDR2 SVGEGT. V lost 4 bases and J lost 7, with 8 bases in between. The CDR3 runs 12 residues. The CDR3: CASSSRGNEQFF. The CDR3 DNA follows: TGTGCCAGCAGTTCTAGAGGGAATGAGCAGTTCTTC.

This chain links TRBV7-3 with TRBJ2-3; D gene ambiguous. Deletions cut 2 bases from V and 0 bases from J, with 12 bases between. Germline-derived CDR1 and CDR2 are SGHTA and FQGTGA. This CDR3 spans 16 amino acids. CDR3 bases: TGTGCCAGCAGCTTACTGGGCCCGGTAAGCACAGATACGCAGTATTTT. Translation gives CASSLLGPVSTDTQYF. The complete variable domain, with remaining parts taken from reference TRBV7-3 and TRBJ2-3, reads GAGVSQTPSNKVTEKGKYVELRCDPISGHTALYWYRQSLGQGPEFLIYFQGTGAADDSGLPNDRFFAVRPEGSVSTLKIQRTERGDSAVYLCASSLLGPVSTDTQYFGPGTRLTVL.

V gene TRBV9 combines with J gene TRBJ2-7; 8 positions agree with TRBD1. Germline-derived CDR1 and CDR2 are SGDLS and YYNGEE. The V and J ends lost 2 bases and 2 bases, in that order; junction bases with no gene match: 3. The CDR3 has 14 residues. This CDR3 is CASSVADRAYEQYF. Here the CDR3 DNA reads TGTGCCAGCAGCGTGGCGGACAGGGCCTACGAGCAGTACTTC.

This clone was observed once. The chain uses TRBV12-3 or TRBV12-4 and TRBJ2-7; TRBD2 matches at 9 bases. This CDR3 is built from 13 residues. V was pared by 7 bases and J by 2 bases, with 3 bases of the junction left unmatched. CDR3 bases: TGTGCCAGCACCATAGCGGGGGCCTACGAGCAGTACTTC. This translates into CASTIAGAYEQYF.

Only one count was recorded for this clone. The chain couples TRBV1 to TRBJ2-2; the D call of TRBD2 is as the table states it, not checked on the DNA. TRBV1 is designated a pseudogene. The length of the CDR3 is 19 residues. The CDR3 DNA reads TGCACCAGCCCCAGGACTCTAGCGCCCAACCATAGGGAACACCGGGGAGCTGTTTTT. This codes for CTSPRTLAPNHREHRGAVF.

The CDR3 DNA reads as TGTGCCAGCAGCCAAACAGGGACCCAAGAGACCCAGTACTTC. Translating it yields CASSQTGTQETQYF. The chain employs TRBV3-1 (or the pseudogene TRBV3-2) and TRBJ2-5, with D maybe TRBD1 (6 bases). The CDR3 has 14 residues. Trimming removed 2 bases at V and 1 base at J, with 8 bases between. Germline V gives CDR1 LGHDT, CDR2 YNNKEL (reference sequence).

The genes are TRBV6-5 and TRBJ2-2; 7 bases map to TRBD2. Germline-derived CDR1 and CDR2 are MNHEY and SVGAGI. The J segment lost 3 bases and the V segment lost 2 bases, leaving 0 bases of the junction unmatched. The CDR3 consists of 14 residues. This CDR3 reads CASSYGGDTGELFF. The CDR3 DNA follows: TGTGCCAGCAGTTACGGGGGGGACACCGGGGAGCTGTTTTTT.

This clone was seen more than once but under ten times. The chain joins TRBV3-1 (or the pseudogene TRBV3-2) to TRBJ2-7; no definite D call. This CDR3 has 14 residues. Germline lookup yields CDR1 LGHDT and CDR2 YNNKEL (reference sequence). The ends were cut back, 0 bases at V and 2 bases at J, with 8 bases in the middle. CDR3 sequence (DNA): TGTGCCAGCAGCCAAGATCCGGGTCCCTACGAGCAGTACTTC. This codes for CASSQDPGPYEQYF.

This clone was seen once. CDR3 DNA sequence: TGTGCTAGTGGTTTTGGACAGCTCTATTCACCCCTCCACTTT. Its protein is CASGFGQLYSPLHF. This chain connects TRBV12-5 to TRBJ1-6, with TRBD1 as a possible D gene (6 bases). The CDR3 contains 14 residues. The ends were cut back, 3 bases at V and 8 bases at J, with 11 bases in the middle. The germline gives CDR1 LGHNT, CDR2 FRNRAP.

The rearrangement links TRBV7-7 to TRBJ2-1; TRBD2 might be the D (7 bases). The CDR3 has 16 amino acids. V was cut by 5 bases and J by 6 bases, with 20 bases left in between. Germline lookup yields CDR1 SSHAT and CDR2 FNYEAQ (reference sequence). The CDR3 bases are TGTGCCAGCAGCACGGGGGGCGGGAACCCCCCCAATGAGCAGTTCTTC. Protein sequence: CASSTGGGNPPNEQFF.

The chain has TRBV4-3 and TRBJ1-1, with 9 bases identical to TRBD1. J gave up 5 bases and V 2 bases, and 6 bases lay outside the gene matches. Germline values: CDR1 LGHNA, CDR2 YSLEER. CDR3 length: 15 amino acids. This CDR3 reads CASSQLGQGRTEAFF. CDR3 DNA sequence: TGCGCCAGCAGCCAATTGGGACAGGGTCGTACTGAAGCTTTCTTT.

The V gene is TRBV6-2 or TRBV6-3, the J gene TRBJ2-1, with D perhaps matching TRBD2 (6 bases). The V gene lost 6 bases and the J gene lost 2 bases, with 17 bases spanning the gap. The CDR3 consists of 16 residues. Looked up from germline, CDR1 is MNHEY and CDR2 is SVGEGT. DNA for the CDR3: TGTGCCAGCAGCCACTGGGGGAGGATGACCTACAATGAGCAGTTCTTC. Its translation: CASSHWGRMTYNEQFF.

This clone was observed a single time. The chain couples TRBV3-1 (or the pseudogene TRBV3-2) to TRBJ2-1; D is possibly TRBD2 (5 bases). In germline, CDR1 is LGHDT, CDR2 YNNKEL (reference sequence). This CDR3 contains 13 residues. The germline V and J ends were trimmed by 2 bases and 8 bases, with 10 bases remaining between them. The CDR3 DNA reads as TGTGCCAGCAGCCAAAACCCGGACTATGAGCAGTTCTTC. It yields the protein CASSQNPDYEQFF.

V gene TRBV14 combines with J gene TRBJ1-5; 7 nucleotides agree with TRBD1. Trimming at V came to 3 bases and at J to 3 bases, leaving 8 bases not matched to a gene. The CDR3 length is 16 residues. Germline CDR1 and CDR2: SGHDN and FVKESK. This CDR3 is CASSHAWTGFNQPQHF. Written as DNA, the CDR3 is TGTGCCAGCAGCCACGCCTGGACAGGCTTCAATCAGCCCCAGCATTTT.